Presented here are 4 T cell receptor beta chains from one specimen sequenced in a study of shared clonotypes between healthy human individuals. The protocol was immunoSEQ multiplex PCR, while the TCRdb copy is restricted to in-frame clones and leaves out a portion. The sample lists almost 750,000 clones, approximately 72% occurring once. Material: memory CD4+ T cells sorted from blood. Subset in this sample: CD45RA-negative fraction. The receptors derive from a woman younger than 45 in good health.

The chain links TRBV30 to TRBJ1-1; D is unclear. Germline CDR1 and CDR2: GTSNPN and SVGIG (reference sequence). With 8 bases removed from V and 1 base from J, the gap between germline ends came to 14 bases. The CDR3 is 13 residues long. The DNA for the CDR3 is TGTGCCGAAGCAGAGGGCAGGAACACTGAAGCTTTCTTT. Encoded protein: CAEAEGRNTEAFF.

The gene calls are TRBV10-3 and TRBJ2-7; D remains ambiguous. Trimming stripped 11 bases from V and 0 bases from J, with 17 bases between. Germline V gives CDR1 ENHRY, CDR2 SYGVKD. CDR3 length: 14 amino acids. The CDR3 coding sequence is TGTGCCCCCTGGGCGTGGCGTGGCTCCTACGAGCAGTACTTC. Translated: CAPWAWRGSYEQYF.

The J gene is TRBJ2-2, the V gene TRBV5-1; D possibly corresponds to TRBD2 (6 bases). V lost 0 bases and J lost 6, with 9 bases in between. CDR1 is SGHRS and CDR2 is YFSETQ in the germline V gene. This CDR3 spans 14 amino acids. CDR3 loop: CASSLGDFSGELFF. DNA for the CDR3: TGCGCCAGCAGCTTGGGGGACTTCTCCGGGGAGCTGTTTTTT. Complete variable domain (other parts from reference TRBV5-1 and TRBJ2-2): KAGVTQTPRYLIKTRGQQVTLSCSPISGHRSVSWYQQTPGQGLQFLFEYFSETQRNKGNFPGRFSGRQFSNSRSEMNVSTLELGDSALYLCASSLGDFSGELFFGEGSRLTVL.

The chain uses TRBV5-4 and TRBJ2-1; perhaps TRBD1 as D (7 bases). Trimming stripped 1 base from V and 6 bases from J, with 17 bases between. CDR1 is SGHNT, CDR2 YYREEE, per germline (reference sequence). The CDR3 length is 16 residues. Written as DNA, the CDR3 is TGTGCCAGCAGCTTGAGCGCGGGACAGTTTCGCAATGAGCAGTTCTTC. It encodes CASSLSAGQFRNEQFF.